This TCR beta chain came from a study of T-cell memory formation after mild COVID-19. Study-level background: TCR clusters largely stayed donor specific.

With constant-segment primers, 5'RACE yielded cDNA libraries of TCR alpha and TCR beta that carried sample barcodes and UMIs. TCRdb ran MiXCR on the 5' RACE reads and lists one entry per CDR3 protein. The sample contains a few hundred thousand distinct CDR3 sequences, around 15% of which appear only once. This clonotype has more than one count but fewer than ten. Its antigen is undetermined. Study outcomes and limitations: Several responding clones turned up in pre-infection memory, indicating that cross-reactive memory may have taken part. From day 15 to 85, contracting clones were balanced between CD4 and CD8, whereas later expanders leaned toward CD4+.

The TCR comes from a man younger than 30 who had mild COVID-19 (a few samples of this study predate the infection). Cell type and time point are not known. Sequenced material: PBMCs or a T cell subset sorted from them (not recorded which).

This CDR3 reads CSAQDSTGPLGGYTF. CDR3 in DNA: TGCAGTGCCCAAGACTCGACAGGTCCCTTGGGAGGCTACACCTTC. The chain is built from TRBV20-1 and TRBJ1-2; D may be TRBD1 (6 bases). V was clipped by 6 bases and J by 8 bases, with 25 bases between them. The germline gives CDR1 DFQATT, CDR2 SNEGSKA (reference sequence). The CDR3 consists of 15 residues.